One and the same sample provided the 3 T cell receptor beta chains below, sequenced in a study of blood T cell repertoires in COVID-19. The assay was immunoSEQ multiplex PCR, and TCRdb's table has in-frame clones only and misses some. Found here are a few hundred thousand clones, more than 75% of them singletons; the top ten hold 0.95% to 1%. Sequences were obtained from peripheral blood. The origin of the receptors is a woman between 35 and 50 years old who had recovered from COVID-19.

V is TRBV18 and J is TRBJ1-4, with D possibly matching TRBD1 (6 bases). Trimming stripped 3 bases from V and 5 bases from J, with 25 bases between. Germline-derived CDR1 and CDR2 are KGHSH and LQKENI. The CDR3 sequence is 19 residues long. CDR3 residues: CASSPRTETHGATNEKLFF. The CDR3 coding sequence is TGTGCCAGCTCACCCCGGACAGAAACGCATGGGGCGACCAATGAAAAACTGTTTTTT.

The chain has TRBV9 and TRBJ1-6, with D possibly matching TRBD1 (5 bases). The CDR3 covers 14 residues. The germline CDR1 and CDR2 sequences are SGDLS and YYNGEE. V was clipped by 4 bases and J by 9 bases, with 14 bases between them. CDR3 sequence (DNA): TGTGCCAGCAGCCCCAGAGGGGAGGGTTCACCCCTCCACTTT. It codes for CASSPRGEGSPLHF.

The chain links TRBV6-2 or TRBV6-3 to TRBJ1-1; D is perhaps TRBD1 (6 bases). Germline V CDR1 and CDR2: MNHEY, SVGEGT. The ends were cut back, 6 bases at V and 0 bases at J, with 14 bases in the middle. The CDR3 extends over 15 amino acids. DNA of the CDR3: TGTGCCAGCAGCCACGTGGGGGGGCTGAACACTGAAGCTTTCTTT. It specifies CASSHVGGLNTEAFF.